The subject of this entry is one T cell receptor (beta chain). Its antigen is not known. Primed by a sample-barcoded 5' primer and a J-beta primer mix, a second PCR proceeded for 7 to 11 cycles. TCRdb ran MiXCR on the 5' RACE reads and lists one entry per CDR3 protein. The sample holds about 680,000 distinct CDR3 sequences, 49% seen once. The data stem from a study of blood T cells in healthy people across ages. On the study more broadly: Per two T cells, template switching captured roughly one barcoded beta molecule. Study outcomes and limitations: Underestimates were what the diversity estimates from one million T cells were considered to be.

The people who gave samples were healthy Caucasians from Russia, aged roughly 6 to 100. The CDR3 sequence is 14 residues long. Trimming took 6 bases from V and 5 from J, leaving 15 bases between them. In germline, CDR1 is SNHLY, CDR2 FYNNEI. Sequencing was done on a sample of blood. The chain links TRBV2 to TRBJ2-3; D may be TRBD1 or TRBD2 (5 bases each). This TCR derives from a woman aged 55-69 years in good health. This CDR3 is CASSSAGTQDTQYF. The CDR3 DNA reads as TGTGCCAGCAGCTCCGCCGGGACCCAAGATACGCAGTATTTT. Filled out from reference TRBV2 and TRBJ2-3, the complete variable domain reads EPEVTQTPSHQVTQMGQEVILRCVPISNHLYFYWYRQILGQKVEFLVSFYNNEISEKSEIFDDQFSVERPDGSNFTLKIRSTKLEDSAMYFCASSSAGTQDTQYFGPGTRLTVL.